The 4 T cell receptor beta chains below all came from one sample that was sequenced in a study of cytomegalovirus exposure and HLA in healthy donors. The PCR employed 60 Vbeta primers together with 13 Jbeta primers. Measured with immunoSEQ multiplex PCR; TCRdb has only the in-frame clones, and not every one. The sample holds approximately 140,000 clones, approximately 84% seen once. Sample: PBMCs. The receptors come from a boy between 2 and 10 years old in good health and CMV-seronegative.

The CDR3 loop is CAISQNRGGSYNEQFF. The CDR3 nucleotides read TGTGCCATCAGTCAAAACAGGGGAGGCTCCTACAATGAGCAGTTCTTC. The chain has TRBV10-3 and TRBJ2-1, with D possibly matching TRBD1 (7 bases). The CDR3 runs to 16 residues. CDR1 and CDR2 (germline): ENHRY, SYGVKD. V was clipped by 5 bases and J by 0 bases, with 14 bases between them.

The chain combines TRBV10-1 with TRBJ2-4; 7 positions agree with TRBD1. The CDR3 spans 16 residues. The trim removed 0 bases at V and 1 base at J, leaving 3 bases unmatched. Germline V lookup: CDR1 WNHNN, CDR2 SYGVQD (reference sequence). CDR3 DNA: TGCGCCAGCAGTGAGTCCACGACAGGGGCCAAAAACATTCAGTACTTC. Its translation is CASSESTTGAKNIQYF.

The rearrangement links TRBV6-1 to TRBJ2-4; TRBD2 matches 9 bases. Germline CDR1 and CDR2: MNHNS and SASEGT. The V segment lost 0 bases and the J segment 0 bases; nucleotides outside the gene matches: 9. The CDR3 loop spans 19 amino acids. CDR3 nucleotide sequence: TGTGCCAGCAGTGAAGCTGGCGGGGGGGCCCTTGGAGCCAAAAACATTCAGTACTTC. Its protein product is CASSEAGGGALGAKNIQYF.

The chain recombines TRBV6-1 with TRBJ1-2; the match to TRBD1 covers 10 bases. Germline V gene sequence: CDR1 MNHNS, CDR2 SASEGT. The CDR3 length is 17 residues. Trimming took 3 bases from V and 2 from J; bases not matched to a gene: 9. This chain's CDR3 is CASSEGTGVFLNYGYTF. DNA for the CDR3: TGTGCCAGCAGTGAGGGGACAGGGGTATTCCTAAACTATGGCTACACCTTC.